The following is a TCR beta chain sequence with its context. The antigen remains undetermined. This specimen belongs to a study of OX40 agonist ivuxolimab in advanced cancers. As for the study in general: In this cohort, patients received ivuxolimab, an agonistic anti-OX40 (CD134) antibody.

Data came from immunoSEQ multiplex PCR; TCRdb stores just in-frame clones and leaves some out. The sample consists of around 64,000 clones, roughly nine tenths of them appearing once. Any history of autoimmune disease or systemic immunosuppression disqualified patients. V lost 8 bases to trimming and J lost 8 bases, with 18 bases between them. CDR3 length: 14 amino acids. CDR1 is SNHLY and CDR2 is FYNNEI in the germline V gene. Regarding the study as a whole: Low normalized T-cell clonal expansion was additionally recorded for some nonresponders. The study observed clonal expansion of CD4+ and CD8+ blood T cells by week 6 at 0.1 to 3.0 mg/kg.

This chain uses TRBV2 with TRBJ1-4, with a weak D call TRBD1 (5 bases). The sequence derives from an adult with an advanced solid tumor such as melanoma, head and neck, liver or kidney cancer. The source material was CD4+ or CD8+ T cells sorted from blood, sampled in a trial of the OX40 agonist ivuxolimab. CDR3 protein: CASQIEGLREKLFF. CDR3 DNA: TGTGCCAGCCAGATCGAGGGGCTTCGGGAAAAACTGTTTTTT.